This T cell receptor beta chain stems from a study of T cell repertoires in cytomegalovirus infection. At the level of the study: HLA-C-restricted CMV epitopes, recently identified, and well-studied HLA-B-restricted ones were used by the study. Public TCR beta signatures indicated both CMV infection and matching HLA type.

MiXCR, run by TCRdb on the reads, gives a single entry per CDR3 protein. The table records hundreds of thousands of distinct CDR3 sequences, roughly 42% of them present only once. The table lists this clonotype with many counts. Its target is unknown. The study, taken as a whole, reports: Accumulated public TCR beta family frequency recognized individuals carrying CMV together with the relevant HLA. Dominant in the ex vivo response were TCR beta clonotypes restricted by HLA-C and specific for CMV.

Deletions cut 3 bases from V and 1 base from J, with 22 bases between. Germline assignment: CDR1 SGHTA and CDR2 FQGNSA. CDR3 length equals 18 residues. V and J are TRBV7-2 and TRBJ2-7; a possible D gene is TRBD2 (7 bases). The clonotype originates from a human donor in good health (CMV status not recorded). Some clones in this sample may be carry-over from other donors' samples. The sequencing used cultured PBMCs, collected from culture after CMV antigen stimulation. The CDR3 DNA reads as TGTGCCAGCAGCTTCCACCTGGCGGGGGCCTCCGTTTCCTACGAGCAGTACTTC. Translating gives CASSFHLAGASVSYEQYF.